These 27 T cell receptor beta chains were sequenced from one sample in a study of neoadjuvant anti-PD-1 for oral cavity cancer. Sequencing was performed with immunoSEQ multiplex PCR; in TCRdb, only in-frame clones are kept and a portion is missing. The sample shows about 72,000 clones, 83% of them seen only once. Specimen: PBMCs, collected before nivolumab (anti-PD-1) treatment. These receptors were obtained from a person aged 40-85 years with oral cavity squamous cell carcinoma.

The chain couples TRBV7-9 to TRBJ1-1; unclear D gene. Germline loops: CDR1 SEHNR, CDR2 FQNEAQ (reference sequence). There are 13 residues in the CDR3. V was cut by 2 bases and J by 8 bases, with 12 bases left in between. The CDR3 protein is CASSLIGSTEAFF. CDR3 nucleotides: TGTGCCAGCAGCTTAATAGGGTCGACCGAAGCTTTCTTT.

The chain recombines TRBV29-1 with TRBJ1-1, with a weak D call TRBD1 (5 bases). This CDR3 is built from 12 residues. Trimming removed 7 bases from V and 5 bases from J, with 14 bases in between. Germline loops: CDR1 SQVTM, CDR2 ANQGSEA. The CDR3 loop reads CSANKRGTEAFF. CDR3 nucleotides: TGCAGCGCTAATAAACGGGGGACTGAAGCTTTCTTT. Looking up the rest from reference TRBV29-1 and TRBJ1-1 gives the full variable domain: SAVISQKPSRDICQRGTSLTIQCQVDSQVTMMFWYRQQPGQSLTLIATANQGSEATYESGFVIDKFPISRPNLTFSTLTVSNMSPEDSSIYLCSANKRGTEAFFGQGTRLTVV.

The rearrangement uses TRBV5-1 and TRBJ2-7, with TRBD1 identical over 8 bases. This CDR3 region has 13 residues. The junction had 5 bases not matched to a gene; V was cut back by 5 bases and J by 4 bases. Germline CDR1 and CDR2: SGHRS and YFSETQ. The CDR3 spells CASRRTGRYEQYF. The DNA of the CDR3 is TGCGCCAGCAGGCGGACAGGGAGGTACGAGCAGTACTTC.

J is TRBJ1-5 and V is TRBV29-1, with D perhaps TRBD1 (5 bases). V shed 6 bases and J shed 0 bases, with 12 bases lying between them. This CDR3 is 14 amino acids long. The germline CDR1 and CDR2 sequences are SQVTM and ANQGSEA. The CDR3: CSVLQANSNQPQHF. The CDR3, as DNA: TGCAGCGTCTTACAGGCGAATAGCAATCAGCCCCAGCATTTT. The full variable domain, with the rest looked up from reference TRBV29-1 and TRBJ1-5, is SAVISQKPSRDICQRGTSLTIQCQVDSQVTMMFWYRQQPGQSLTLIATANQGSEATYESGFVIDKFPISRPNLTFSTLTVSNMSPEDSSIYLCSVLQANSNQPQHFGDGTRLSIL.

V usage is TRBV28 and J usage is TRBJ1-2; TRBD1 matches at 8 bases. CDR1 and CDR2 from the germline V gene are MDHEN and SYDVKM. The CDR3 extends over 14 amino acids. The V and J ends lost 8 bases and 4 bases, in that order; junction bases with no gene match: 9. The DNA of the CDR3 is TGTGCCAGCGGTCAGGGGGCAGGGGTCTATGGCTACACCTTC. Translating gives CASGQGAGVYGYTF.

The rearrangement links TRBV9 to TRBJ2-3; possible D gene TRBD2, 6 bases. CDR1 SGDLS and CDR2 YYNGEE come from the germline V gene. The CDR3 sequence is 17 residues long. Trimming cost V 0 bases and J 4 bases, with 18 bases left between them. The CDR3 protein is CASSVGLGREVADTQYF. In DNA, the CDR3 is TGTGCCAGCAGCGTAGGTCTCGGGCGGGAAGTAGCAGATACGCAGTATTTT.

The rearrangement uses TRBV19 and TRBJ1-5; TRBD1 matches at 9 bases. Germline V gene lookup returns CDR1 LNHDA and CDR2 SQIVND (reference sequence). The CDR3 has 15 amino acids. The J segment lost 0 bases and the V segment lost 10 bases, leaving 7 bases of the junction unmatched. The CDR3 bases are TGTGCCACCCGGACAGGGGCTACTAGCAATCAGCCCCAGCATTTT. Protein: CATRTGATSNQPQHF.

J is TRBJ2-1 and V is TRBV2; 8 positions match TRBD2. CDR3 length: 15 residues. Germline V CDR1 and CDR2: SNHLY, FYNNEI. The trim removed 4 bases at V and 5 bases at J, leaving 7 bases unmatched. In DNA, the CDR3 is TGTGCCAGCAGTGCGCAGCGGGAGCCCGACAATGAGCAGTTCTTC. As protein: CASSAQREPDNEQFF.

This clone was detected only once. The CDR3 loop is CASSLTDGLAGGEQFF. In nucleotides, the CDR3 is TGTGCCAGCAGCTTAACCGACGGACTAGCGGGAGGTGAGCAGTTCTTC. This chain links TRBV7-3 with TRBJ2-1; TRBD2 agrees at 14 bases. The CDR3 has 16 residues. V was pared by 0 bases and J by 9 bases, with 4 bases of the junction left unmatched. CDR1 SGHTA and CDR2 FQGTGA come from the germline V gene. Complete variable domain (other parts from reference TRBV7-3 and TRBJ2-1): GAGVSQTPSNKVTEKGKYVELRCDPISGHTALYWYRQSLGQGPEFLIYFQGTGAADDSGLPNDRFFAVRPEGSVSTLKIQRTERGDSAVYLCASSLTDGLAGGEQFFGPGTRLTVL.

This clone was observed once. This chain joins TRBV5-1 and TRBJ2-7; maybe TRBD1 (5 bases). Germline CDR1 reads SGHRS; CDR2 reads YFSETQ. V was trimmed by 2 bases and J by 6 bases, leaving 18 bases between them. The CDR3 sequence is 15 residues long. The CDR3 loop is CASSLGDLLLGEQYF. The CDR3 DNA sequence: TGCGCCAGCAGCTTAGGGGATTTGTTGCTCGGCGAGCAGTACTTC. Variable domain in full (rest from reference TRBV5-1 and TRBJ2-7): KAGVTQTPRYLIKTRGQQVTLSCSPISGHRSVSWYQQTPGQGLQFLFEYFSETQRNKGNFPGRFSGRQFSNSRSEMNVSTLELGDSALYLCASSLGDLLLGEQYFGPGTRLTVT.

In DNA, the CDR3 is TGTGCCATCAGTGAAGGCGGGACCGGGGAGCTGTTTTTT. As protein: CAISEGGTGELFF. This chain connects TRBV10-3 to TRBJ2-2, with D perhaps matching TRBD2 (5 bases). Between the trimmed V and J ends, which lost 3 bases and 5 bases, there was a span of 7 bases. This CDR3 comprises 13 residues. Germline values: CDR1 ENHRY, CDR2 SYGVKD.

The rearrangement links TRBV7-2 to TRBJ2-7; 7 nucleotides align to TRBD1. CDR1 SGHTA and CDR2 FQGNSA come from the germline V gene. This CDR3 comprises 14 residues. V gave up 5 bases and J gave up 6 bases; unmatched junction bases: 10. The CDR3: CASSTGQAAIEQYF. Here the CDR3 DNA reads TGTGCCAGCAGCACCGGACAGGCCGCGATCGAGCAGTACTTC.

The V and J genes are TRBV27 and TRBJ1-2, with 8 bases fitting TRBD1. CDR1 MNHEY and CDR2 SMNVEV come from the germline V gene (reference sequence). The CDR3 extends over 16 amino acids. With 3 bases clipped from V and 0 bases from J, the junction kept 6 bases outside the gene matches. The CDR3 sequence is CASSLQGASPNYGYTF. The CDR3 nucleotides are TGTGCCAGCAGTTTGCAGGGGGCTTCCCCTAACTATGGCTACACCTTC.

This chain joins TRBV6-5 and TRBJ1-1; the D is unclear. This CDR3 comprises 11 residues. V was shortened by 4 bases and J by 3 bases, with 3 bases between the two germline ends. The germline V gene encodes CDR1 MNHEY and CDR2 SVGAGI. The CDR3 loop reads CASSSHTEAFF. The CDR3 DNA is TGTGCCAGCAGTTCTCACACTGAAGCTTTCTTT.

This chain joins TRBV6-5 and TRBJ2-3; 8 bases match TRBD1. The CDR3 has 15 residues. Trimming took 6 bases from V and 10 from J; bases not matched to a gene: 15. CDR1 and CDR2 from the germline V gene are MNHEY and SVGAGI. The CDR3 loop is CASRSQGGAQGSQYF. The DNA for the CDR3 is TGTGCCAGCAGGTCACAGGGGGGAGCACAGGGGTCGCAGTATTTT.

This clone was counted once. V usage is TRBV9 and J usage is TRBJ2-7; 10 bases line up with TRBD1. Germline V CDR1 and CDR2: SGDLS, YYNGEE. V was pared by 2 bases and J by 5 bases, with 10 bases of the junction left unmatched. This CDR3 contains 16 residues. The CDR3 coding sequence is TGTGCCAGCAGCGTTACTGGGACAGGGGTTTTCAACGAGCAGTACTTC. Its translation is CASSVTGTGVFNEQYF.

J is TRBJ1-1 and V is TRBV7-9, with 7 bases lining up with TRBD1. CDR1 is SEHNR, CDR2 FQNEAQ, per germline (reference sequence). This CDR3 spans 17 amino acids. V gave up 5 bases and J gave up 1 base; unmatched junction bases: 13. In DNA form, the CDR3 reads TGTGCCAGCAGCAAACCGGGACAGACTTTCCAGAACACTGAAGCTTTCTTT. The encoded protein is CASSKPGQTFQNTEAFF.

As to this clone: A junction end diverges from the germline sequence, so it may reflect a read error. V gene TRBV27 combines with J gene TRBJ2-4; unclear D gene. The germline gives CDR1 MNHEY, CDR2 SMNVEV (reference sequence). This CDR3 is built from 10 residues. CDR3 region: CASGLNIQYF. The CDR3 bases are TGTGCCAGCGGTTTAAACATTCAGTACTTC.

CDR3 sequence reads: CASSLRGDSYNSPLHF. CDR3 bases: TGTGCCAGCAGCTTAAGAGGGGACTCCTATAATTCACCCCTCCACTTT. V usage is TRBV7-3 and J usage is TRBJ1-6, with D perhaps TRBD1 (5 bases). V lost 1 base to trimming and J lost 0 bases, with 7 bases between them. This CDR3 is built from 16 residues. Germline-derived CDR1 and CDR2 are SGHTA and FQGTGA.

The chain joins TRBV5-1 to TRBJ2-3; a weak D match, TRBD1 (6 bases). V was shortened by 9 bases and J by 1 base, with 12 bases between the two germline ends. In germline, CDR1 is SGHRS, CDR2 YFSETQ. The CDR3 extends over 13 amino acids. CDR3 region: CATTGTRTDTQYF. In DNA, the CDR3 is TGCGCCACCACAGGGACCCGCACAGATACGCAGTATTTT.

The genes are TRBV7-9 and TRBJ1-6; D is uncertain. The ends were cut back, 1 base at V and 12 bases at J, with 7 bases in the middle. The CDR3 is made up of 12 amino acids. Germline V gene lookup returns CDR1 SEHNR and CDR2 FQNEAQ (reference sequence). The CDR3 DNA reads TGTGCCAGCAGCTTAGTGGGAGAACCCCTCCACTTT. Translated, it gives CASSLVGEPLHF. The full variable domain, completed using reference TRBV7-9 and TRBJ1-6, is DTGVSQNPRHKITKRGQNVTFRCDPISEHNRLYWYRQTLGQGPEFLTYFQNEAQLEKSRLLSDRFSAERPKGSFSTLEIQRTEQGDSAMYLCASSLVGEPLHFGNGTRLTVT.

The chain recombines TRBV10-1 with TRBJ2-7; D is unresolved. Trimming took 3 bases from V and 0 from J, leaving 9 bases between them. CDR3 length: 14 amino acids. Germline values: CDR1 WNHNN, CDR2 SYGVQD (reference sequence). CDR3 bases: TGCGCCAGCAGTGAATATCAAAGCTCCTACGAGCAGTACTTC. Its protein product is CASSEYQSSYEQYF.

The chain couples TRBV28 to TRBJ2-1, with 7 positions matching TRBD1. This CDR3 is built from 14 residues. The V and J ends lost 6 bases and 1 base, in that order; junction bases with no gene match: 3. The V gene's germline CDR1 is MDHEN and CDR2 SYDVKM. The CDR3 coding sequence is TGTGCCAGCAGCCAGGGACAGTCCTACAATGAGCAGTTCTTC. Protein: CASSQGQSYNEQFF.

V usage is TRBV13 and J usage is TRBJ2-3, with 10 bases lining up with TRBD1. The CDR3 length is 18 residues. Trimming removed 0 bases from V and 4 bases from J; junction bases left unmatched: 10. Per the germline V gene, CDR1 is PRHDT and CDR2 is FYEKMQ (reference sequence). This CDR3 is CASSLGGWGQGLADTQYF. In nucleotides, the CDR3 is TGTGCCAGCAGCTTAGGAGGGTGGGGACAGGGGTTAGCAGATACGCAGTATTTT. Drawing the rest from reference TRBV13 and TRBJ2-3, the complete variable domain is AAGVIQSPRHLIKEKRETATLKCYPIPRHDTVYWYQQGPGQDPQFLISFYEKMQSDKGSIPDRFSAQQFSDYHSELNMSSLELGDSALYFCASSLGGWGQGLADTQYFGPGTRLTVL.

The chain combines TRBV7-9 with TRBJ2-3; TRBD1 or TRBD2 may be the D gene (5 bases each). Germline V gives CDR1 SEHNR, CDR2 FQNEAQ (reference sequence). CDR3 length: 15 amino acids. Trimming cost V 5 bases and J 0 bases, with 12 bases left between them. The CDR3 sequence: CASSPSGLSTDTQYF. The CDR3, as DNA: TGTGCCAGCAGCCCGTCGGGGCTCAGCACAGATACGCAGTATTTT.

J is TRBJ2-7 and V is TRBV6-1, with D uncertain. Germline lookup yields CDR1 MNHNS and CDR2 SASEGT. V dropped 5 bases and J dropped 3 bases, with 17 bases sitting between them. The CDR3 spans 15 residues. This CDR3 reads CASSREAVPSYEQYF. Here the CDR3 DNA reads TGTGCCAGCAGTCGCGAGGCGGTCCCCAGCTACGAGCAGTACTTC.

This clone was recorded only once. This chain uses TRBV5-1 with TRBJ1-1; a possible D gene is TRBD1 (5 bases). The CDR3 extends over 15 amino acids. Germline assignment: CDR1 SGHRS and CDR2 YFSETQ. V gave up 2 bases and J gave up 3 bases, with 14 bases separating them. The CDR3 reads CASSFGRVGDTEAFF. CDR3 DNA sequence: TGCGCCAGCAGCTTCGGCAGGGTAGGGGACACTGAAGCTTTCTTT.